The present T cell receptor beta chain was sequenced within a study of metastatic and nonmetastatic thyroid tumors. Turning to the study itself: It was across blood and tumor or nodule tissue from malignant and benign thyroid patients that repertoires were compared. Notes on the study in general: In both blood and tumor samples, TCR beta diversity was reported significantly higher for malignant than benign nodules.

This clone has only a few counts. Its antigen is unknown. V dropped 5 bases and J dropped 0; count of bases not matched to a gene: 8. The CDR3 has 17 amino acids. No patient received treatment before thyroid surgery. TCRdb re-clonotyped the PCR reads via MiXCR. The sample gives about 15,000 clones, about a quarter of which show up once; 12% is in the top ten. Source material: tumor tissue. This clonotype was obtained from a female donor with papillary thyroid cancer or a benign thyroid nodule (not recorded which). Some clones in this sample may be carry-over from other donors' samples. The chain uses TRBV12-3 or TRBV12-4 and TRBJ2-2, with 8 bases lining up with TRBD1. The CDR3 DNA follows: TGTGCCAGCAGTCGCTCAACAGGGGGGACGAACACCGGGGAGCTGTTTTTT. Its translation is CASSRSTGGTNTGELFF.